The sequence of this T cell receptor beta chain was determined in a study of human T cells and chemical hapten exposure. Study-wide findings and caveats: The study found that DPC sensitization did not change TCRs above 1 in 1000 frequency.

A single record per CDR3 protein comes from TCRdb applying MiXCR to the RACE reads. Of about 46,000 distinct CDR3 sequences in the sample, around 4.5% are singletons; the top ten hold about 1.5%. The sample's time point: healthy volunteer bleed at 2 weeks. Total RNA was isolated from unfractionated whole blood. This clonotype was counted many times. Its antigen is still unknown. The receptor was derived from a female donor in good health. Some clones in this sample may be carry-over from other donors' samples. Material: whole blood.

CDR3: CASSGWGDSPLHF. The CDR3, as DNA: TGTGCCAGCAGTGGATGGGGAGATTCACCCCTCCACTTT. The chain uses TRBV25-1 and TRBJ1-6; D gene unclear. Between the trimmed V and J ends, which lost 4 bases and 8 bases, there was a span of 9 bases. This CDR3 has 13 amino acids. Looked up from germline, CDR1 is MGHDK and CDR2 is SYGVNS.